Shown below are 26 T cell receptor beta chains from a single sample sequenced in a study of tumor-infiltrating lymphocytes in primary liver carcinoma. Synthesis of TCR beta cDNA was carried out from about 540 ng total RNA with a constant-region primer. The TCR beta library was amplified through three nested multiplex PCR rounds in a modified ARM-PCR procedure. TRBV1-TRBV30 forward primers paired with a C-beta reverse primer were used in the first two PCR rounds, which ran about 11 cycles each. From the multiplex PCR reads, TCRdb called clonotypes with MiXCR, one entry per CDR3 protein. The table records 55,000 to 70,000 distinct CDR3 sequences, 71% of them present only once. Between about 20 and 30 mg of unsorted bulk tissue served as the source from which RNA and DNA were co-extracted. Sequencing input: liver tumor tissue from sampling region 2. Subset in this sample: tumor region T2, inferior pole. Source of these receptors: a man in his forties with primary liver carcinoma and hepatitis B virus infection.

This clonotype was counted many times. The genes are TRBV4-3 and TRBJ1-3; D gene ambiguous. The ends were cut back, 1 base at V and 0 bases at J, with 7 bases in the middle. The CDR3 is 15 amino acids. CDR1 is LGHNA and CDR2 is YSLEER in the germline V gene. CDR3 coding DNA: TGCGCCAGCAGCCAAGCCATGGGCTCTGGAAACACCATATATTTT. As protein: CASSQAMGSGNTIYF.

Comment on this clonotype: One end of the junction is discordant with germline, which a read error may explain. This chain uses TRBV6-1 with TRBJ2-2; 9 positions agree with TRBD2. The CDR3 consists of 20 residues. Germline assignment: CDR1 MNHNS and CDR2 SASEGT. This chain's CDR3 is CASRGLTASGTRKTTWELFF. As DNA, the CDR3 is TGTGCCAGCAGAGGTCTCACTGCTAGCGGGACGCGAAAGACCACCTGGGAGCTGTTTTTT.

For this clonotype: Mismatch with germline at one junction end may stem from a read error. The chain combines TRBV10-3 with TRBJ2-1; no reliable D call. The CDR3 runs 11 residues. CDR1 ENHRY and CDR2 SYGVKD come from the germline V gene. The CDR3 is CAISGGIGQSF. The CDR3 DNA is TGTGCCATCAGTGGTGGGATAGGTCAGTCCTTC.

About this clonotype: Because the CDR3 is missing its conserved closing phenylalanine or tryptophan, this is likely a read error. This sequence joins TRBV29-1 and TRBJ2-7; a weak D match, TRBD1 (6 bases). The V and J ends lost 6 bases and 4 bases respectively, with 16 bases between them. The germline V gene encodes CDR1 SQVTM and CDR2 ANQGSEA. The CDR3 contains 13 residues. In DNA form, the CDR3 reads TGCAGCGTGGCAGGGGACGGCGGATACGAGCAGTACATC. Its protein is CSVAGDGGYEQYI.

The table lists this clonotype with a few counts. The rearrangement joins TRBV28 to TRBJ1-2; D possibly corresponds to TRBD1 (5 bases). V lost 7 bases, J lost 0 bases, and 21 bases lay in between. The CDR3 covers 17 residues. Germline V gene sequence: CDR1 MDHEN, CDR2 SYDVKM. CDR3: CASTPPQGVLANYGYTF. For the CDR3, the DNA is TGTGCCAGCACCCCACCCCAGGGAGTGCTAGCTAACTATGGCTACACCTTC.

The chain carries TRBV6-5 and TRBJ1-6; possible D gene TRBD1, 5 bases. From germline, CDR1 is MNHEY and CDR2 SVGAGI. The CDR3 runs to 16 residues. V lost 10 bases and J 3 bases, leaving 19 bases between the germline ends. Written as DNA, the CDR3 is TGTGCCAACAGCAAAGAGAGGGGCAGCTATAATTCACCCCTCCACTTT. This codes for CANSKERGSYNSPLHF.

In regard to this clonotype: This CDR3 is missing its conserved last phenylalanine or tryptophan, likely due to a read error. The chain couples TRBV28 to TRBJ1-5; D gene ambiguous. The V gene's germline CDR1 is MDHEN and CDR2 SYDVKM. V was clipped by 11 bases and J by 6 bases, with 17 bases between them. The CDR3 contains 13 residues. DNA for the CDR3: TGTGCCTCCTGTTGGATGGCCGGTCAGCCCCAGCATTAT. Amino acids: CASCWMAGQPQHY.

This clonotype was picked up one time. Just one base apart from a much larger clone, this may be a read error. The chain employs TRBV20-1 and TRBJ1-1; no clear D. Germline-derived CDR1 and CDR2 are DFQATT and SNEGSKA (reference sequence). CDR3 length equals 11 residues. The CDR3 region is CSAPGRQKAYF. CDR3 nucleotides: TGCAGTGCTCCCGGACGGCAGAAAGCTTACTTT.

This clonotype showed up just once. The junction differs from germline at one of its ends, possibly a read error. This chain uses TRBV11-2 with TRBJ2-1; TRBD1 agrees at 8 bases. CDR1 is SGHAT and CDR2 is FQNNGV in the germline V gene. The CDR3 extends over 15 amino acids. The CDR3 here is CASSLRTGPGNERFF. CDR3 coding DNA: TGTGCCAGCAGCTTAAGGACAGGGCCGGGGAATGAGCGGTTCTTC.

Worth noting for this clonotype: The junction departs from germline at one end; a sequencing error may be responsible. CDR3 bases: TGTGCCAGCGGCTTAGCCCCTAGCGGGAATGGAGAGACCCAGTACTTC. Its translation is CASGLAPSGNGETQYF. V is TRBV11-1 and J is TRBJ2-5, with 9 bases lining up with TRBD2. CDR1 is SGHAT, CDR2 FQDESV, per germline (reference sequence). The CDR3 extends over 16 amino acids.

Points on this clonotype: Just one base apart from a much larger clone, this may be a read error. The rearrangement links TRBV5-1 to TRBJ2-2; D is perhaps TRBD2 (5 bases). The CDR3 runs to 15 residues. Germline V lookup: CDR1 SGHRS, CDR2 YFSETQ. Trimming took 5 bases from V and 4 from J, leaving 15 bases between them. CDR3 sequence (DNA): TGCGCCAGCAGAGGGTCGGGATACCCCACCGGGGAGCTGTTTTTT. Residues: CASRGSGYPTGELFF.

Only a few counts were recorded for this clonotype. This is likely a read error, given that the CDR3 carries no conserved phenylalanine or tryptophan at its end. The chain joins TRBV14 to TRBJ1-2, with D tentatively TRBD1 (6 bases). This CDR3 contains 14 residues. Germline lookup yields CDR1 SGHDN and CDR2 FVKESK. V was shortened by 5 bases and J by 0 bases, with 10 bases between the two germline ends. The CDR3 sequence: CASSTDRPNYGYTI. In DNA, the CDR3 is TGTGCCAGCAGCACCGACAGGCCTAACTATGGCTACACCATC.

A few counts support this clonotype. V and J are TRBV29-1 and TRBJ2-7; 8 positions match TRBD1. The germline V gene has CDR1 SQVTM and CDR2 ANQGSEA. The CDR3 contains 16 residues. J gave up 2 bases and V 7 bases, and 16 bases lay outside the gene matches. CDR3: CSAMISGTGTPYEQYF. CDR3 DNA: TGCAGCGCCATGATATCTGGGACAGGCACTCCCTACGAGCAGTACTTC.

The J gene is TRBJ2-5, the V gene TRBV10-3, with 9 bases that match TRBD2. The CDR3 runs 14 residues. Per the germline V gene, CDR1 is ENHRY and CDR2 is SYGVKD. V was clipped by 6 bases and J by 5 bases; unmatched bases: 7. CDR3 sequence: CAISAGTSQETQYF. The CDR3, as DNA: TGTGCCATCAGCGCCGGGACTAGCCAGGAGACCCAGTACTTC.

J is TRBJ2-2 and V is TRBV6-1, with D tentatively TRBD1 (5 bases). The V end lost 6 bases, the J end lost 7 bases, and 24 bases lay between the germline ends. The CDR3 has 17 residues. Per the germline V gene, CDR1 is MNHNS and CDR2 is SASEGT. CDR3 region: CASRGIQWALDIGELFF. The CDR3 DNA reads TGTGCCAGCAGAGGAATACAGTGGGCATTGGACATCGGGGAGCTGTTTTTT.

The table lists this clonotype with many counts. The chain links TRBV4-1 to TRBJ1-1, with TRBD1 matching over 7 bases. From germline, CDR1 is MGHRA and CDR2 YSYEKL. The CDR3 is 15 amino acids. J gave up 2 bases and V 3 bases, and 6 bases lay outside the gene matches. The DNA for the CDR3 is TGCGCCAGCAGCCATGGTAGGGGGCGAAACACTGAAGCTTTCTTT. This gives the protein CASSHGRGRNTEAFF.

As for this clonotype: The junction differs from germline at one of its ends, possibly a read error. The CDR3 region is CTSRSASGSRTQYF. CDR3 DNA: TGTACCAGCAGATCAGCTAGCGGGAGTAGGACCCAGTACTTC. The gene calls are TRBV11-2 and TRBJ2-5; TRBD2 agrees at 10 bases. In germline, CDR1 is SGHAT, CDR2 FQNNGV. This CDR3 is built from 14 residues.

Notes on this clonotype: One end of the junction fails to match germline, which may point to a read error. This chain joins TRBV6-1 and TRBJ1-2; D unresolved. This CDR3 has 16 amino acids. Germline loops: CDR1 MNHNS, CDR2 SASEGT. CDR3 nucleotide sequence: TGTGCCAGTAGTGAAGGTGTCGGCGGACCTGACTATGGCTACACCTTC. Protein sequence: CASSEGVGGPDYGYTF.

This clonotype has just a few counts. This chain links TRBV29-1 with TRBJ1-1, with 7 bases lining up with TRBD1. J was trimmed by 5 bases and V by 7 bases; bases with no gene match: 7. There are 12 residues in the CDR3. Germline values: CDR1 SQVTM, CDR2 ANQGSEA. The CDR3 region has the DNA TGCAGCGCCATCGGACAGGAGACTGAAGCTTTCTTT. It is translated as CSAIGQETEAFF.

Worth noting for this clonotype: The final CDR3 position lacks the conserved phenylalanine or tryptophan, pointing to a likely read error. The V and J genes are TRBV6-2 or TRBV6-3 and TRBJ2-1; TRBD2 matches 16 bases. The V gene end was trimmed by 4 bases and the J gene end by 6 bases; junction bases not matched to a gene: 6. Germline V gene data show CDR1 as MNHEY and CDR2 as SVGEGT. There are 17 residues in the CDR3. The CDR3 region has the DNA TGTGCCAGCAGTTCGGGACTAGCGGGAGGGCCATGCAATGAGCAGTTCTTA. It codes for CASSSGLAGGPCNEQFL.

As regards this clonotype: This clone may be a read error of a much larger clone one base away. In DNA form, the CDR3 reads TGCGCCAGCAGCCTGGACAGGGGGGGGAGTGAGCAGTTCTTC. The encoded protein is CASSLDRGGSEQFF. This chain uses TRBV4-3 with TRBJ2-1, with 10 bases matching TRBD1. The CDR3 is 14 residues long. CDR1 and CDR2 from the germline V gene are LGHNA and YSLEER. The V and J ends lost 4 bases and 9 bases, in that order; junction bases with no gene match: 6.

This chain connects TRBV10-3 to TRBJ1-5; no reliable D call. Trimming removed 1 base at V and 9 bases at J, with 13 bases between. The CDR3 has 14 amino acids. CDR1 and CDR2 (germline): ENHRY, SYGVKD. The CDR3 region has the DNA TGTGCCATCAGTGAGTATGAGGGTGACCGGCCCCAGCATTTT. Its protein is CAISEYEGDRPQHF.

CDR3: CASSQTPGGRKRQYF. CDR3 DNA sequence: TGTGCCAGCAGCCAAACTCCTGGCGGGAGAAAGAGACAGTACTTC. The chain couples TRBV11-2 to TRBJ2-5; 7 positions match TRBD2. CDR1 and CDR2 (germline): SGHAT, FQNNGV. Trimming at V came to 5 bases and at J to 11 bases, leaving 17 bases not matched to a gene. The CDR3 totals 15 residues.

On this clonotype: Mismatch with germline at one junction end may stem from a read error. This rearrangement joins TRBV4-1 to TRBJ2-1, with 10 positions matching TRBD2. There are 16 residues in the CDR3. From germline, CDR1 is MGHRA and CDR2 YSYEKL. The CDR3 protein is CASNQLGTSEHNEQFF. CDR3 DNA: TGCGCCAGCAACCAACTCGGGACTAGCGAGCACAATGAGCAGTTCTTC.

This chain connects TRBV11-2 to TRBJ2-3; D not resolved. The J call may not be correct, given that the DNA end is closer to TRBJ1-5. The germline CDR1 and CDR2 sequences are SGHAT and FQNNGV. There are 12 residues in the CDR3. The CDR3 DNA sequence: TGTGCCAGCAGGGCCAGTACAGATACGCAGCATTTT. This encodes CASRASTDTQHF.

This clonotype was recorded many times. This chain connects TRBV7-8 to TRBJ2-1; no firm D call. The V end was cut by 4 bases, the J end by 2 bases, with 15 bases between. Germline V gene lookup returns CDR1 SGHVS and CDR2 FQNEAQ. This CDR3 has 16 residues. CDR3 amino acids: CASSSDFGGTYNEQFF. The CDR3 region has the DNA TGTGCCAGCAGCTCTGACTTCGGCGGTACCTACAATGAGCAGTTCTTC.